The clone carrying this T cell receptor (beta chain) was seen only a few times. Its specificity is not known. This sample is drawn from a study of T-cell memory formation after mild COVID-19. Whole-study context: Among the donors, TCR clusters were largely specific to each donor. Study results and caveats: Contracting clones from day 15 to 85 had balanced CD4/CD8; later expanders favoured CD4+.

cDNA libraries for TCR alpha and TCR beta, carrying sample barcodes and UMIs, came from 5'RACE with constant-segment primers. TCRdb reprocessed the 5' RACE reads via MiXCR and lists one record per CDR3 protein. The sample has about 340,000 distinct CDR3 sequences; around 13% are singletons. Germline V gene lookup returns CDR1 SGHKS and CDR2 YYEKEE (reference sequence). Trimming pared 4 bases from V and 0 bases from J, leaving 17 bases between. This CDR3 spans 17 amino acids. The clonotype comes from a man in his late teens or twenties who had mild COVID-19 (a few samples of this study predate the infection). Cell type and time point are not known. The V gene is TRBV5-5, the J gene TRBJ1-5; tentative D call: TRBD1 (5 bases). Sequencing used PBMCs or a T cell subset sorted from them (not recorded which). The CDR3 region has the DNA TGTGCCAGCAGCCCTTACCCATCCGACAGTAGCAATCAGCCCCAGCATTTT. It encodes CASSPYPSDSSNQPQHF.